The 19 T cell receptor beta chains given below trace back to one sample, sequenced in a study of cytomegalovirus exposure and HLA in healthy donors. This PCR relied on a set of 60 Vbeta primers and 13 Jbeta primers. Sequencing was performed with immunoSEQ multiplex PCR; in TCRdb, only in-frame clones are kept and a portion is missing. The sample has 150,000 to 200,000 clones, about 77% seen once; the top ten hold about 2.6%. Sequencing used PBMCs. These receptor sequences come from a woman between 40 and 55 years old in good health and CMV-seropositive.

The V and J genes are TRBV5-6 and TRBJ2-5; perhaps TRBD2 as D (5 bases). The J call may be in error: the DNA end matches TRBJ2-7 better. In germline, CDR1 is SGHDT, CDR2 YYEEEE. The CDR3 has 15 amino acids. The CDR3 coding sequence is TGTGCCAGCAGCGGGCCTGGGAGCTTGACCTACGAGCAGTACTTC. Its protein product is CASSGPGSLTYEQYF.

The chain joins TRBV4-1 to TRBJ2-1, with a possible D match to TRBD2 (5 bases). V was trimmed by 1 base and J by 10 bases, leaving 14 bases between them. The CDR3 consists of 14 residues. Germline V gives CDR1 MGHRA, CDR2 YSYEKL. The CDR3 region is CASSQVLTSREQFF. In DNA form, the CDR3 reads TGCGCCAGCAGCCAAGTACTCACTAGTCGAGAGCAGTTCTTC.

The chain combines TRBV7-2 with TRBJ2-6; D perhaps matches TRBD1 (6 bases). With 3 bases removed from V and 4 bases from J, the gap between germline ends came to 13 bases. Germline lookup yields CDR1 SGHTA and CDR2 FQGNSA. The CDR3 totals 16 residues. The CDR3 reads CASSFTGTPGANVLTF. The CDR3, as DNA: TGTGCCAGCAGCTTTACGGGGACACCCGGGGCCAACGTCCTGACTTTC.

V usage is TRBV6-6 and J usage is TRBJ2-1; 7 bases map to TRBD2. V trimming: 4 bases; J trimming: 7 bases; junction bases outside the gene matches: 13. Per germline, CDR1 MNHNY and CDR2 SVGAGI (reference sequence). The CDR3 contains 16 residues. The CDR3 nucleotides are TGTGCCAGCAGTTGGGAGGGCGGCGTTAAGACAAATGAGCAGTTCTTC. Translated, it gives CASSWEGGVKTNEQFF.

The chain combines TRBV30 with TRBJ2-5, with 11 bases identical to TRBD2. The CDR3 spans 15 residues. Germline CDR1 is GTSNPN and CDR2 is SVGIG (reference sequence). V was pared by 3 bases and J by 2 bases, with 5 bases of the junction left unmatched. The CDR3 coding sequence is TGTGCCTGGAGCGTAGCGGGGGGGACTCAAGAGACCCAGTACTTC. Its protein product is CAWSVAGGTQETQYF.

V and J are TRBV18 and TRBJ1-1; the D gene is possibly TRBD1 (5 bases). This CDR3 comprises 14 residues. The germline CDR1 and CDR2 sequences are KGHSH and LQKENI. V lost 2 bases and J 4 bases, leaving 11 bases between the germline ends. DNA for the CDR3: TGTGCCAGCTCACCAATCGGGGGGAGCACTGAAGCTTTCTTT. Translated: CASSPIGGSTEAFF.

This chain joins TRBV4-2 and TRBJ1-4; 8 nucleotides match TRBD1. V lost 4 bases, J lost 8 bases, and 6 bases stayed unmatched. Germline V gives CDR1 LGHNA, CDR2 YNFKEQ. There are 14 residues in the CDR3. The CDR3 spells CASSRGQGAEKLFF. As DNA, the CDR3 is TGTGCCAGCAGCCGCGGACAGGGAGCCGAAAAACTGTTTTTT.

The chain joins TRBV7-9 to TRBJ1-4; weak D call: TRBD1 (6 bases). The CDR3 is 17 residues long. V was shortened by 6 bases and J by 0 bases, with 17 bases between the two germline ends. Germline assignment: CDR1 SEHNR and CDR2 FQNEAQ (reference sequence). CDR3 amino acids: CASRPNRAVSTNEKLFF. CDR3 sequence (DNA): TGTGCCAGCAGACCCAACAGGGCAGTGTCAACTAATGAAAAACTGTTTTTT.

V is TRBV7-2 and J is TRBJ2-7; D is perhaps TRBD2 (5 bases). V lost 5 bases, J lost 6 bases, and 20 bases lay in between. Per the germline V gene, CDR1 is SGHTA and CDR2 is FQGNSA. This CDR3 has 15 residues. The CDR3 sequence is CASSEGRGWAGEQYF. CDR3 nucleotide sequence: TGTGCCAGCAGCGAGGGTCGTGGCTGGGCAGGCGAGCAGTACTTC. The variable domain in full, completed from reference TRBV7-2 and TRBJ2-7, reads GAGVSQSPSNKVTEKGKDVELRCDPISGHTALYWYRQSLGQGLEFLIYFQGNSAPDKSGLPSDRFSAERTGGSVSTLTIQRTQQEDSAVYLCASSEGRGWAGEQYFGPGTRLTVT.

This chain joins TRBV28 and TRBJ1-1; D might be TRBD1 (6 bases). Germline V gene sequence: CDR1 MDHEN, CDR2 SYDVKM. The CDR3 consists of 15 residues. Trimming took 2 bases from V and 3 from J, leaving 13 bases between them. The CDR3 bases are TGTGCCAGCAGTTTAAGGGGGATGAGGGACACTGAAGCTTTCTTT. Amino acid sequence: CASSLRGMRDTEAFF.

The V gene is TRBV7-8, the J gene TRBJ2-7; 9 bases fit TRBD1. Germline V gives CDR1 SGHVS, CDR2 FQNEAQ. Trimming at V came to 5 bases and at J to 3 bases, leaving 8 bases not matched to a gene. The CDR3 contains 15 residues. The CDR3 coding sequence is TGTGCCAGCAGCATCGGGACAGGGAACTTCTACGAGCAGTACTTC. This codes for CASSIGTGNFYEQYF.

The J gene is TRBJ2-7, the V gene TRBV7-9, with a weak D call TRBD1 (6 bases). The CDR3 is 16 amino acids. The V gene lost 3 bases and the J gene lost 4 bases, with 19 bases spanning the gap. Germline V gene lookup returns CDR1 SEHNR and CDR2 FQNEAQ (reference sequence). CDR3 DNA: TGTGCCAGCAGCTTGCCCACTGTACAGGGAACATACGAGCAGTACTTC. It translates to CASSLPTVQGTYEQYF. The full variable domain, in which reference TRBV7-9 and TRBJ2-7 provide the parts outside the CDR3, is DTGVSQNPRHKITKRGQNVTFRCDPISEHNRLYWYRQTLGQGPEFLTYFQNEAQLEKSRLLSDRFSAERPKGSFSTLEIQRTEQGDSAMYLCASSLPTVQGTYEQYFGPGTRLTVT.

The V and J genes are TRBV5-4 and TRBJ2-5, with 7 bases lining up with TRBD1. The better agreement between TRBJ2-7 and the DNA end casts doubt on the J call. From germline, CDR1 is SGHNT and CDR2 YYREEE (reference sequence). This CDR3 spans 14 amino acids. CDR3 amino acids: CASSLAGQTYEQYF. As DNA, the CDR3 is TGTGCCAGCAGCTTGGCGGGACAGACTTACGAGCAGTACTTC.

This chain connects TRBV10-3 to TRBJ2-7, with D perhaps matching TRBD1 (6 bases). Trimming cost V 4 bases and J 3 bases, with 10 bases left between them. CDR1 and CDR2 (germline): ENHRY, SYGVKD. This CDR3 has 13 residues. The CDR3: CAISVGGHYEQYF. The CDR3 region has the DNA TGTGCCATCAGTGTAGGGGGACACTACGAGCAGTACTTC.

This sequence joins TRBV10-3 and TRBJ2-7; 7 positions match TRBD2. The V gene end was trimmed by 3 bases and the J gene end by 2 bases; junction bases not matched to a gene: 1. The V gene's germline CDR1 is ENHRY and CDR2 SYGVKD. The CDR3 covers 13 residues. CDR3 sequence: CAISEGTTYEQYF. Written as DNA, the CDR3 is TGTGCCATCAGTGAAGGGACTACCTACGAGCAGTACTTC.

The chain joins TRBV2 to TRBJ1-2; 8 nucleotides agree with TRBD1. CDR1 is SNHLY, CDR2 FYNNEI, per germline. V shed 4 bases and J 7 bases; nucleotides not matched to a gene: 8. There are 14 residues in the CDR3. CDR3 sequence reads: CASSVVEQGGGYTF. The DNA for the CDR3 is TGTGCCAGCAGTGTCGTGGAACAGGGGGGTGGCTACACCTTC.

This rearrangement joins TRBV5-1 to TRBJ2-1, with a weak D call TRBD2 (6 bases). Per germline, CDR1 SGHRS and CDR2 YFSETQ. V was trimmed by 0 bases and J by 6 bases, leaving 10 bases between them. CDR3 length: 14 amino acids. The CDR3 DNA is TGCGCCAGCAGCTTGGAGCGGGTCTCCAATGAGCAGTTCTTC. Its translation: CASSLERVSNEQFF.

A remark on this clone: One end of the junction fails to match germline, which may point to a read error. The chain employs TRBV6-6 and TRBJ1-5, with a possible D match to TRBD1 (6 bases). The CDR3 is 13 residues long. Germline values: CDR1 MNHNY, CDR2 SVGAGI (reference sequence). The CDR3 loop is CAGSRQASGPQHF. The DNA of the CDR3 is TGTGCCGGCAGCCGACAGGCCTCTGGGCCCCAGCATTTT.

The chain combines TRBV19 with TRBJ1-5, with a tentative D call TRBD1 (5 bases). V was cut by 10 bases and J by 1 base, with 17 bases left in between. There are 15 residues in the CDR3. The germline V gene encodes CDR1 LNHDA and CDR2 SQIVND (reference sequence). This CDR3 reads CATKEGLGSNQPQHF. CDR3 in DNA: TGTGCCACCAAGGAGGGGTTAGGAAGCAATCAGCCCCAGCATTTT.